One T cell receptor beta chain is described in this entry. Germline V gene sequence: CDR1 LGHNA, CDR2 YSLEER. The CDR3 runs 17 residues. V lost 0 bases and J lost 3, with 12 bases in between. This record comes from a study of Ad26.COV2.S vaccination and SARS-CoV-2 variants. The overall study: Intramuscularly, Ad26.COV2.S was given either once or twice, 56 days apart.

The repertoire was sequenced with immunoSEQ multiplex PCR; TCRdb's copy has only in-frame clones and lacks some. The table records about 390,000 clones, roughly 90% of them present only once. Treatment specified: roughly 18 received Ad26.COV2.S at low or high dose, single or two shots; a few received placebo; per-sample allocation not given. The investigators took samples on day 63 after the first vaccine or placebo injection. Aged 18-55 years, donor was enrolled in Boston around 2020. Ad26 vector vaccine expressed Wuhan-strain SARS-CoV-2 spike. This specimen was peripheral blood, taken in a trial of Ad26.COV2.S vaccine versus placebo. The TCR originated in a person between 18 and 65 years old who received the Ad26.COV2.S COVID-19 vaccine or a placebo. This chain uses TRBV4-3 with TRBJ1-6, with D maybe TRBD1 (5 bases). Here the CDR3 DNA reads TGCGCCAGCAGCCAAGATCTTGGGGGTTACTATAATTCACCCCTCCACTTT. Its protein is CASSQDLGGYYNSPLHF.